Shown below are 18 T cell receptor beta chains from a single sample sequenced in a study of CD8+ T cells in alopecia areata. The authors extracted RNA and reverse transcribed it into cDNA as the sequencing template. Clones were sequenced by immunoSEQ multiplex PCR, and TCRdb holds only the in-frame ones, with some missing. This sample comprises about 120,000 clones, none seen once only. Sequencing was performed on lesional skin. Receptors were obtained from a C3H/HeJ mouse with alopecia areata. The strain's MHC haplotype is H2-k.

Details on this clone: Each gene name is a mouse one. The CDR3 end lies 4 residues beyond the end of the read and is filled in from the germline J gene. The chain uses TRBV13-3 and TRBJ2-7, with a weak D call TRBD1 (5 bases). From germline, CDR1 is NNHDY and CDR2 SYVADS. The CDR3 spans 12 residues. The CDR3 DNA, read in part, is TGTGCCAGCAGCCCGACAGTTTAT. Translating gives CASSPTVY. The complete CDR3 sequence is CASSPTVYEQYF.

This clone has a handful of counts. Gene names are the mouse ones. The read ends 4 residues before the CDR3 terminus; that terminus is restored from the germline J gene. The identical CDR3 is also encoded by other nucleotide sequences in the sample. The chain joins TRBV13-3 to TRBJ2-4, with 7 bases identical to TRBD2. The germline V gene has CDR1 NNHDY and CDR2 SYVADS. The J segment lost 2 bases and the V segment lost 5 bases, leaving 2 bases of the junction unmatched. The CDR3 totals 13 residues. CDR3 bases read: TGTGCCAGCAGGGGGGGGAATCAAAAC. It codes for CASRGGNQN. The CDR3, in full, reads CASRGGNQNTLYF.

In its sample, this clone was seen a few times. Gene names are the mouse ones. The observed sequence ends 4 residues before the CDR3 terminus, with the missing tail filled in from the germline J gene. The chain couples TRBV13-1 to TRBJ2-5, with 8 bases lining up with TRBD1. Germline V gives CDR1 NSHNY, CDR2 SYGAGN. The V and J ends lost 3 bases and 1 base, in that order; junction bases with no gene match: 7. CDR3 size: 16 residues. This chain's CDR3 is CASSGRTGKDQDTQYF. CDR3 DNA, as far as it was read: TGTGCCAGCAGTGGAAGGACAGGGAAGGACCAAGAC.

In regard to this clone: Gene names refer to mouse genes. The sequenced part of the CDR3 DNA is TGTGCCAGCAGCCCAAGGGAC. Its translation is CASSPRD. The entire CDR3 sequence reads CASSPRDTQYF. The chain employs TRBV3 and TRBJ2-5; no clear D gene. Read data end 4 residues before the CDR3 end; the end is taken from the germline J gene. The CDR3 totals 11 residues. CDR1 is SNHLY and CDR2 is FYNGKV in the germline V gene (reference sequence).

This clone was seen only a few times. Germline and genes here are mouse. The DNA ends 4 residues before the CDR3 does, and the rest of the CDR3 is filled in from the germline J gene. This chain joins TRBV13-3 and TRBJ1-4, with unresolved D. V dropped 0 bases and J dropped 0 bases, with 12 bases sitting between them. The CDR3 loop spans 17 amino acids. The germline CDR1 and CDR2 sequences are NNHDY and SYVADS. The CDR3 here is CASSDAKDYFSNERLFF. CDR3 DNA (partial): TGTGCCAGCAGTGATGCGAAAGATTACTTTTCCAACGAA.

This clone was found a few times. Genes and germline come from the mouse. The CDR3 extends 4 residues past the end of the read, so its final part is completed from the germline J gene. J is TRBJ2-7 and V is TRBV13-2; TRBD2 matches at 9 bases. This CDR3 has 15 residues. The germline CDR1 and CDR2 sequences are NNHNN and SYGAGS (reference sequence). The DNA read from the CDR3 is TGTGCCAGCGGTGATGACTGGGGGGCCCCTTAT. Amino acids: CASGDDWGAPY. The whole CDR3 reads CASGDDWGAPYEQYF.

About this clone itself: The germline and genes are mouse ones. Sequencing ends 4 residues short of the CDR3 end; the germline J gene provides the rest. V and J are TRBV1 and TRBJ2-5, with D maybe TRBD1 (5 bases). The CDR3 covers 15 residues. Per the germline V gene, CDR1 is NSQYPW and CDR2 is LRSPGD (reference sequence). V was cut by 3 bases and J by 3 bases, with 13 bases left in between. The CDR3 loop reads CTCSATAREQDTQYF. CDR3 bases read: TGCACCTGCAGTGCCACAGCCAGGGAACAAGAC. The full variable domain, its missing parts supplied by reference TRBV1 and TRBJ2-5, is VTLLEQNPRWRLVPRGQAVNLRCILKNSQYPWMSWYQQDLQKQLQWLFTLRSPGDKEVKSLPGADYLATRVTDTELRLQVANMSQGRTLYCTCSATAREQDTQYFGPGTRLLVL.

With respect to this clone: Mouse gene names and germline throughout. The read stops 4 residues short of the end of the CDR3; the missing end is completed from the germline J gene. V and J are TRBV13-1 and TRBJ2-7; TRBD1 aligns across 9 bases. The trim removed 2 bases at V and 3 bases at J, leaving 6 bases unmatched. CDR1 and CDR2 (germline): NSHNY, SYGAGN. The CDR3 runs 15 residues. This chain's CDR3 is CASSEMGQGDYEQYF. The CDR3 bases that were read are TGTGCCAGCAGTGAGATGGGACAGGGAGACTAT.

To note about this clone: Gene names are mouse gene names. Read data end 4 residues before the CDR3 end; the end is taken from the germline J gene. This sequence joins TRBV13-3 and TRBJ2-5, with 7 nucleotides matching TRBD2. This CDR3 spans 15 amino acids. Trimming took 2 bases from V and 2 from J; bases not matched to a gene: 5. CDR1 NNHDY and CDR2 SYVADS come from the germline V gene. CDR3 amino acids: CASSEPGLSQDTQYF. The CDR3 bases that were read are TGTGCCAGCAGTGAACCGGGACTGAGCCAAGAC.

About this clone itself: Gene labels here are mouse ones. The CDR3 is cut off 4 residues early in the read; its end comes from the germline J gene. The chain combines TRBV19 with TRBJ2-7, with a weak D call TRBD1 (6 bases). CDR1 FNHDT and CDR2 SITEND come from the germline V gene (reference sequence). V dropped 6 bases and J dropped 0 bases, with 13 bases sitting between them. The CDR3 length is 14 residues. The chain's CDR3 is CASTVGQSSYEQYF. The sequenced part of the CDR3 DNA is TGTGCCAGCACCGTGGGACAAAGCTCCTAT. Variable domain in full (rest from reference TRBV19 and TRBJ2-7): GGIITQTPKFLIGQEGQKLTLKCQQNFNHDTMYWYRQDSGKGLRLIYYSITENDLQKGDLSEGYDASREKKSSFSLTVTSAQKNEMAVFLCASTVGQSSYEQYFGPGTRLTVL.

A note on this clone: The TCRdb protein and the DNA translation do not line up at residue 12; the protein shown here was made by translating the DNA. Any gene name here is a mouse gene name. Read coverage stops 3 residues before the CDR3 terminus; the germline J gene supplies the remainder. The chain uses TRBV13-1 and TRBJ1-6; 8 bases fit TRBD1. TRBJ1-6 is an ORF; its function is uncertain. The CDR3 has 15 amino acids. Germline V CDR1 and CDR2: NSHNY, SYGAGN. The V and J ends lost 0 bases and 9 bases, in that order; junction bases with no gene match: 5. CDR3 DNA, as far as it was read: TGTGCCAGCAGTGATGTGGCAGGGGGCTTTTCGCCC. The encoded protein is CASSDVAGGFSP. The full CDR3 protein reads CASSDVAGGFSPLYF.

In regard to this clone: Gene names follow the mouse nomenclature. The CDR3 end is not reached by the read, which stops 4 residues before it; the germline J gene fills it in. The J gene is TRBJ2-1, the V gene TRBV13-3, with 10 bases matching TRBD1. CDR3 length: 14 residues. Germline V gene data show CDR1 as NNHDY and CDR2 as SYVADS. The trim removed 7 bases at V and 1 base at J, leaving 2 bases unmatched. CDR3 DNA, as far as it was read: TGTGCCAGCTTGGGACAGGGGAACTATGCT. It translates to CASLGQGNYA. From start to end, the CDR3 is CASLGQGNYAEQFF.

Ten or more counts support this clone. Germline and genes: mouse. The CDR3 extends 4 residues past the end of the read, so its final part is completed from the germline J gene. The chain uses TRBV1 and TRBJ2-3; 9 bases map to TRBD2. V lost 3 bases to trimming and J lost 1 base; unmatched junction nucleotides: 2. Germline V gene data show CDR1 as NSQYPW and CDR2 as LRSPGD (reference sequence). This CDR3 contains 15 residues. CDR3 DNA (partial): TGCACCTGCAGTGCTCGACTGGGGGGTGCAGAA. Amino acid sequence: CTCSARLGGAE. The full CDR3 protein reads CTCSARLGGAETLYF.

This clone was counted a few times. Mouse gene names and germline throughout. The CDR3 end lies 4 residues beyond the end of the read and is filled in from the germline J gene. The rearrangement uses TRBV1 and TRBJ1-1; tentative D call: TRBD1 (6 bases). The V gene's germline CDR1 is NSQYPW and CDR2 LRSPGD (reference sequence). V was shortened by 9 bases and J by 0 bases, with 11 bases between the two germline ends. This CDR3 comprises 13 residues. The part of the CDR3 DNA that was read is TGCACCTGGGGGACACCCTCAAACACA. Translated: CTWGTPSNT. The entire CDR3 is CTWGTPSNTEVFF.

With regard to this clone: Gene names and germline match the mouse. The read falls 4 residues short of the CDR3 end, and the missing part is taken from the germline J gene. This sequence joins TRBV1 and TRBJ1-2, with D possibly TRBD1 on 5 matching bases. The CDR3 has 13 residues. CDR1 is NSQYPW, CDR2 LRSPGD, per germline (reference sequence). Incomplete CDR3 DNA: TGCACCTGCAGTGCAGAGCAGGGCCCC. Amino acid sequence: CTCSAEQGP. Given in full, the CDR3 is CTCSAEQGPDYTF.

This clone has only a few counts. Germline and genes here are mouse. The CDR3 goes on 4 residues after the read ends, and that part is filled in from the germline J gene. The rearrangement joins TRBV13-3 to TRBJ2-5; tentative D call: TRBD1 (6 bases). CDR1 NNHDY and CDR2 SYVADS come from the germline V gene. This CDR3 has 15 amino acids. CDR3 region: CASSDGAGAEDTQYF. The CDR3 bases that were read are TGTGCCAGCAGTGATGGGGCAGGGGCGGAAGAC.

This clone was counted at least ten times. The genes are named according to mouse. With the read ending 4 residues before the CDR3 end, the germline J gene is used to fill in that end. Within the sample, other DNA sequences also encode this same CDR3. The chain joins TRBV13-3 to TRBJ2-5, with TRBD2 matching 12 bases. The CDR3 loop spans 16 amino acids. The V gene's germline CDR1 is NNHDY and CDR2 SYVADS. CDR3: CASSGGLGGIEDTQYF. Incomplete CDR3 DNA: TGTGCCAGCAGTGGGGGACTGGGGGGAATTGAGGAC.

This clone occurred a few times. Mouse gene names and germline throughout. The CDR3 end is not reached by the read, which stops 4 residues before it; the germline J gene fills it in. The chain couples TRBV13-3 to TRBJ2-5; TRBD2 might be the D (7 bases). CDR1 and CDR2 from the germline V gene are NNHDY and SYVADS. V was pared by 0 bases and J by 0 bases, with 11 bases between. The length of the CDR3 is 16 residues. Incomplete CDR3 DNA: TGTGCCAGCAGTGATGTAGGGGGGGTTAACCAAGAC. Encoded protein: CASSDVGGVNQD. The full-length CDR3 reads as CASSDVGGVNQDTQYF.